This T cell receptor (beta chain) emerged from a study of immune heterogeneity within non-small cell lung tumors. Study-wide background: There was 1 tumor not otherwise specified, along with over nine non-squamous carcinomas and several squamous cell carcinomas.

Genomic DNA from bulk tumor acted as the template, and 450 to 700 ng was loaded per sample. Several biopsies per primary tumor were taken during surgery, spaced as far apart as possible. Enrolled patients presented with newly diagnosed, previously untreated non-small cell lung cancer and underwent curative surgery. The donors had newly diagnosed non-small cell lung cancer and underwent surgery intended to cure it. This clonotype rates as medium-sized (0.01 to 0.1%). What it recognizes is unknown. For the TCR beta CDR3, multiplex PCR with 32 V and 13 J primers performed the amplification. TCRdb passed the multiplex PCR reads through MiXCR, listing each CDR3 protein once. The profile shows 5,000 to 7,000 distinct CDR3 sequences, about 21% of them singletons. Trimming took 0 bases from V and 1 from J, leaving 8 bases between them. CDR3 length: 16 amino acids. Looked up from germline, CDR1 is KGHDR and CDR2 is SFDVKD.

Study outcomes and limitations: Individual patients had largely distinct high-frequency T-cell receptor beta clonotypes. Recurring identical dominant CDR3 beta clonotypes were observed across tumor sites within a patient, together with site-unique high-frequency clones.

Sequencing was carried out using lung tumor tissue. The chain has TRBV24-1 and TRBJ2-2; D remains ambiguous. This sequence was found in a woman in her sixties or seventies with non-small cell lung cancer. The CDR3 DNA is TGTGCCACCAGTGATTTGGGCAAGGAGAACACCGGGGAGCTGTTTTTT. Protein sequence: CATSDLGKENTGELFF.